This TCR beta chain was identified during a study of CD8 T cells in ankylosing spondylitis. Remarks on this clonotype: The antigen is not known.

Study-wide points: Blood from ankylosing spondylitis patients appeared to carry a characteristic roughly 8-variant TCR beta motif. Disease-linked clones were reportedly significantly enriched in matched ankylosing spondylitis synovial fluid. Reactive arthritis synovial fluid and blood previously showed some of these motif variants.

TCRdb processed the 5' RACE reads anew with MiXCR; each CDR3 protein has one entry. The sample has a few hundred thousand distinct CDR3 sequences; about 20% are singletons. Sequencing was done on a sample of blood, either unsorted or a sorted T cell fraction (not recorded which). The source is a male donor with ankylosing spondylitis.

In DNA, the CDR3 is TGTGCCAGCCGGGCCGCGAACTCCTACAATGAGCAGTTCTTC. Translation gives CASRAANSYNEQFF. This chain uses TRBV7-2 with TRBJ2-1; D is unresolved. V was trimmed by 8 bases and J by 0 bases, leaving 11 bases between them. The CDR3 extends over 14 amino acids. Germline values: CDR1 SGHTA, CDR2 FQGNSA.